Sequencing of this T cell receptor (beta chain) was carried out in a study of shared clonotypes between healthy human individuals. Germline V lookup: CDR1 SEHNR, CDR2 FQNEAQ (reference sequence). The V and J ends lost 1 base and 0 bases respectively, with 6 bases between them. CDR3 size: 15 residues. Using immunoSEQ multiplex PCR, the repertoire was profiled, and TCRdb retains in-frame clones only, with some absent. The sample has approximately 2.5 million clones; approximately 90% are singletons. The sequenced sample was naive CD4+ T cells sorted from blood. Sample subset: CD45RA+ positively selected. The TCR was taken from a man aged 18-30 years in good health. The chain recombines TRBV7-9 with TRBJ1-4; the D is unclear. CDR3 amino acids: CASSLDEATNEKLFF. The CDR3 DNA sequence: TGTGCCAGCAGCTTAGACGAGGCAACTAATGAAAAACTGTTTTTT.